This entry concerns a single TCR beta chain. A primer in the constant region served to generate TCR beta cDNA from around 500 ng of total RNA. What produced the TCR beta libraries was three nested multiplex PCR rounds using slightly modified ARM-PCR. The opening two PCR rounds, 10 cycles each, paired TRBV1-TRBV30 forward primers with a C-beta reverse primer. TCRdb reprocessed the multiplex PCR reads via MiXCR and lists one record per CDR3 protein. The table shows about 190,000 distinct CDR3 sequences, with approximately 86% occurring only once. The germline CDR1 and CDR2 sequences are MDHEN and SYDVKM. V was shortened by 8 bases and J by 3 bases, with 15 bases between the two germline ends. The length of the CDR3 is 14 residues. Taking about 17-31 mg of unsorted bulk tissue, the authors co-extracted RNA and DNA. By surgical resection, the patients were treated for their primary liver carcinoma. For each tumor, five separate regions were sampled.

This record comes from a study of tumor-infiltrating lymphocytes in primary liver carcinoma. Study-level information: Patients were men and women aged 30 to 69 years.

This clonotype was obtained from a man aged 35-49 years with primary liver carcinoma and hepatitis B virus infection. The V call is TRBV28, the J call TRBJ2-3, with D maybe TRBD1 (5 bases). Sequencing input: tumor tissue from primary liver carcinoma. The CDR3 sequence is CASSKTVMTDTQYF. The CDR3 DNA sequence: TGTGCCAGCTCAAAGACAGTGATGACAGATACGCAGTATTTT.